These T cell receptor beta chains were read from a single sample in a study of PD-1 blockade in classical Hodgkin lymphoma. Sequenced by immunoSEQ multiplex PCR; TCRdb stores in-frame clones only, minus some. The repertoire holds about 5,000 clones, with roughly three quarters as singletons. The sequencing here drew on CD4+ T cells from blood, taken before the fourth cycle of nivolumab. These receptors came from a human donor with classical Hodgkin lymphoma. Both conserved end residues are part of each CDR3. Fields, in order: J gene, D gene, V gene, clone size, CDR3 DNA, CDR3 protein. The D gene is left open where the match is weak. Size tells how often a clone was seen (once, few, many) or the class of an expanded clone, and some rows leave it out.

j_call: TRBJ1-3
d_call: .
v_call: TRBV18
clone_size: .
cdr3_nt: TGTGCCAGCTCACCATCGGGGGGCTTCTCTGGAAACACCATATATTTT
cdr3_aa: CASSPSGGFSGNTIYF

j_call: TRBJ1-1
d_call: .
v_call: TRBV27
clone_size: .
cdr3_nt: TGTGCCAGCAGTTTATTCGCGGGGACCGGCACTGAAGCTTTCTTT
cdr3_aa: CASSLFAGTGTEAFF

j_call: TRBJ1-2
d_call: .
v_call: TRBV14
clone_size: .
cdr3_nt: TGTGCCAGCAGCGGTCGTGCACCGAACTATGGCTACACCTTC
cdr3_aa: CASSGRAPNYGYTF

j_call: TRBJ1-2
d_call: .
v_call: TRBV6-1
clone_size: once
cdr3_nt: TGTGCCAGCAGGGCAGAGTTGGGTATTAACTATGGCTACACCTTC
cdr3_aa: CASRAELGINYGYTF

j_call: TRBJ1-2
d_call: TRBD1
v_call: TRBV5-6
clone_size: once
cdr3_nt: TGTGCCAGCAGCTTACCAGGGGGCCAATTCAACCGTAACTATGGCTACACCTTC
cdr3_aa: CASSLPGGQFNRNYGYTF

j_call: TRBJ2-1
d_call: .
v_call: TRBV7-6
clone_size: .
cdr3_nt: TGTGCCAGCAGCTTGGGGCAGACCGGGGTTGGGAATGAGCAGTTCTTC
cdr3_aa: CASSLGQTGVGNEQFF

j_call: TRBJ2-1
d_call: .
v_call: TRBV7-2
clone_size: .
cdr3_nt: TGTGCCAGCAGCCCATCCGGCCGGAGCTCCTACAATGAGCAGTTCTTC
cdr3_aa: CASSPSGRSSYNEQFF

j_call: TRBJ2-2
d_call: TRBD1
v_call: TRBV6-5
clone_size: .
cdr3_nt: TGTGCCAGCAGTAGGGACAGGGCCGGCACCGGGGAGCTGTTTTTT
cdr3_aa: CASSRDRAGTGELFF

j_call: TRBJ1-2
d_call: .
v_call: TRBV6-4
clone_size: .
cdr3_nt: TGTGCCAGCAGTGAGATTACAGGGTTGGGCTATGGCTACACCTTC
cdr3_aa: CASSEITGLGYGYTF

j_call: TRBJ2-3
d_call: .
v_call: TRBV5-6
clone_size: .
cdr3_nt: TGTGCCAGCAGCTTGGCGGGGACGGCCGCGCCCCGTAGCACAGATACGCAGTATTTT
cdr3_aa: CASSLAGTAAPRSTDTQYF

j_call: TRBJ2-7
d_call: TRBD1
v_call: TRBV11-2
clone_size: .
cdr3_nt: TGTGCCAGCAGCTACCCGGGACAGGGGGTCATGGAGCAGTACTTC
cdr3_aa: CASSYPGQGVMEQYF

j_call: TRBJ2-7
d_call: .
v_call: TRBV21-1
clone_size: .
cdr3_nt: TGTGCCAGCAGCAAAGGAGTGACAGGGGGCTTCTACGAGCAGTACTTC
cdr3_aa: CASSKGVTGGFYEQYF

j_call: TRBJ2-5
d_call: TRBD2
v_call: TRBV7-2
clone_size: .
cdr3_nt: TGTGCCAGCAGCCCACCGGGGCGGGGGGGCCCAGAGACCCAGTACTTC
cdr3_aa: CASSPPGRGGPETQYF

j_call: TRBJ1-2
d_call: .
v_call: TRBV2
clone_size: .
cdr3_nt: TGTGCCAGCAGTGAAGGGCGGGATTATGGCTACACCTTC
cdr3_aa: CASSEGRDYGYTF

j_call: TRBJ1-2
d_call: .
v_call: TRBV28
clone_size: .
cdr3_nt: TGTGCCAGCAGTTCTCCCCGGGGTTATGGCTACACCTTC
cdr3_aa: CASSSPRGYGYTF

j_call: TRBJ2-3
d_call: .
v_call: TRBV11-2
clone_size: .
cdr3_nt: TGTGCCAGCAGCTTAGGGCGCGCAGGTAGAGATACGCAGTATTTT
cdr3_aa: CASSLGRAGRDTQYF

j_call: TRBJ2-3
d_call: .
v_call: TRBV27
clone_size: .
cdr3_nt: TGTGCCAGCAGTAGGGGCTCTACTATAGGAACAGATACGCAGTATTTT
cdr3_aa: CASSRGSTIGTDTQYF

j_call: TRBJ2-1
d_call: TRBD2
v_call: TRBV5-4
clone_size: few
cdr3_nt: TGTGCCAGCAGCCCGACACTAGCGGGGACAAACAATGAGCAGTTCTTC
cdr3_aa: CASSPTLAGTNNEQFF

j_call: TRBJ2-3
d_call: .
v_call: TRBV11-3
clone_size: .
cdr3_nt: TGTGCCAGCAGCCCCGGGGACGGAGATACGCAGTATTTT
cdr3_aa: CASSPGDGDTQYF

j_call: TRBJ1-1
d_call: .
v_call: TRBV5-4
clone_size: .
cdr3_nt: TGTGCCAGCAGCCCAGAAGGTGACACTGAAGCTTTCTTT
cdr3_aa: CASSPEGDTEAFF

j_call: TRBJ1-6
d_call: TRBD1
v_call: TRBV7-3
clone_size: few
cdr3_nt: TGTGCCAGCAGCTTGACAGGGAGCGGTTCACCCCTCCACTTT
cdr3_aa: CASSLTGSGSPLHF

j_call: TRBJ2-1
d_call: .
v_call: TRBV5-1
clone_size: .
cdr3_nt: TGCGCCAGCAGCTCGAAGACTAGGAGGGAGCGTGAGCAGTTCTTC
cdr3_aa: CASSSKTRREREQFF

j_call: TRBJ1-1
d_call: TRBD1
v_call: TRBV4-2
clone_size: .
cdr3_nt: TGTGCCAGCAGCTACCAGGGGGGGGGCGCTGAAGCTTTCTTT
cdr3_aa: CASSYQGGGAEAFF

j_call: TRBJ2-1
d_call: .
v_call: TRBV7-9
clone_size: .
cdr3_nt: TGTGCCAGCAGCTTACTTGGCGGCAGATACAATGAGCAGTTCTTC
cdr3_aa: CASSLLGGRYNEQFF

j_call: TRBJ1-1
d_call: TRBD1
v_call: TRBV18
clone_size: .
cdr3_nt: TGTGCCAGCTCACGAACATTTCCAGGGGGTTTGAACACTGAAGCTTTCTTT
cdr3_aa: CASSRTFPGGLNTEAFF

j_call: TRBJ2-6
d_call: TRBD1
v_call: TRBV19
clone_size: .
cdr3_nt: TGTGCCAGTAGTATAGGGTACAGGGGCTCTGGGGCCAACGTCCTGACTTTC
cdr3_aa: CASSIGYRGSGANVLTF

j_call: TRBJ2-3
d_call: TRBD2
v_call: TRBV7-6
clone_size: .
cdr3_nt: TGTGCCAGCAGCCGCGGGGGGGGCACAGATACGCAGTATTTT
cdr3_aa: CASSRGGGTDTQYF

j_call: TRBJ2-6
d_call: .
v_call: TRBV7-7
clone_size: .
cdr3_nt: TGTGCCAGCAGCAGGATTTCAGTGCCACAAAGTCGGGCCAACGTCCTGACTTTC
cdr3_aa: CASSRISVPQSRANVLTF

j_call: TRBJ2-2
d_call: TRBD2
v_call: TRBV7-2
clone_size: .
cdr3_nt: TGTGCCAGCAGCCGCGGACTAGCGGGTAACACCGGGGAGCTGTTTTTT
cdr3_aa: CASSRGLAGNTGELFF

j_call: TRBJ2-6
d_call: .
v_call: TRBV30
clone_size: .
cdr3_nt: TGTGCCTGGAGTAATGGGTTTGCTGGGGCCAACGTCCTGACTTTC
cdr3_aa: CAWSNGFAGANVLTF

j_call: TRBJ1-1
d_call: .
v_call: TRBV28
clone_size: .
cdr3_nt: TGTGCCAGCAGTTTGGCGGTCGCGAACACTGAAGCTTTCTTT
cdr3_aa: CASSLAVANTEAFF

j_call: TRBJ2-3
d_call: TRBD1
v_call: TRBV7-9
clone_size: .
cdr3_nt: TGTGCCAGCAGGTCAAAGACAGGGGAAGCAGATACGCAGTATTTT
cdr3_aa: CASRSKTGEADTQYF

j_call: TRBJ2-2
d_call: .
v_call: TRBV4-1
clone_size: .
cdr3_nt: TGCGCCAGCAGCCAGGGGGAGATTCTCGGAGGGGCTACGAACACCGGGGAGCTGTTTTTT
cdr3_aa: CASSQGEILGGATNTGELFF

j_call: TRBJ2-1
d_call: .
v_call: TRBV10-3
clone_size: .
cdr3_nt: TGTGCCATCAGCGGTATCTACAATGAGCAGTTCTTC
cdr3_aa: CAISGIYNEQFF

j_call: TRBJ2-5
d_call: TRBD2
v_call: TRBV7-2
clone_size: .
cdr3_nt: TGTGCCAGCAGCCGATTTCGGGGGGAAGAGACCCAGTACTTC
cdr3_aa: CASSRFRGEETQYF

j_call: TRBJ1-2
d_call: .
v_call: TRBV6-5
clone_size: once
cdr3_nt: TGTGCCAGCAGAGCAGGGTCTGCTCACTATGGCTACACCTTC
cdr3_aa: CASRAGSAHYGYTF

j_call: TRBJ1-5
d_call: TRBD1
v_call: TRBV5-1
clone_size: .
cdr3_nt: TGCGCCAGCAGCTCAACAGGGGGCAATCAGCCCCAGCATTTT
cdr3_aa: CASSSTGGNQPQHF

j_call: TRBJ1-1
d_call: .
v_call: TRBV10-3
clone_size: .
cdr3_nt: TGTGCCATCAGTGAGTCGATCCTATCCCGGAAAACTGAAGCTTTCTTT
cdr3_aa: CAISESILSRKTEAFF

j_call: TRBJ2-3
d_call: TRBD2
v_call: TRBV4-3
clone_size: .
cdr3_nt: TGCGCCAGCAGCCGACAGCGGGGGGCCGCAGATACGCAGTATTTT
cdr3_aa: CASSRQRGAADTQYF

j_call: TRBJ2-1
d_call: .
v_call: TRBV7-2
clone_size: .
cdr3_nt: TGTGCCAGCAGCTTAGCGACTAGGAACAATGAGCAGTTCTTC
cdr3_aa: CASSLATRNNEQFF

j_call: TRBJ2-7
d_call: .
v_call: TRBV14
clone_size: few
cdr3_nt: TGTGCCAGCAGTCTCTCGCAGGGAACCCGGCAGTACTTC
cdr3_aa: CASSLSQGTRQYF

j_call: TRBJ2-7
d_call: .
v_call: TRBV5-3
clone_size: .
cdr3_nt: TGTGCCAGAAGCTTGCCGGGGTTGCCCTACGAGCAGTACTTC
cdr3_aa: CARSLPGLPYEQYF

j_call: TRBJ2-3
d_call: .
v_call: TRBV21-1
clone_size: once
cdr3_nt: TGTGCCAGCAGCAAACGATTACAGGGGGAAATTAGTACGCAGTATTTT
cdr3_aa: CASSKRLQGEISTQYF

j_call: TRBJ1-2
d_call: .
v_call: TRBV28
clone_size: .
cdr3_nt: TGTGCCAGTATGGGGCAGACGTGGGGCTACACCTTC
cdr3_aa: CASMGQTWGYTF

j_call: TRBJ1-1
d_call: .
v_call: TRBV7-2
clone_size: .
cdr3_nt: TGTGCCAGCAGCTTAGGGGGGGGCACTGAAGCTTTCTTT
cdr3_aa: CASSLGGGTEAFF

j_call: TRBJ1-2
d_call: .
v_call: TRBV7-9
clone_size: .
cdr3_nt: TGTGCCAGCAGCTCCCTATCGGGTCCCCCCTATGGCTACACCTTC
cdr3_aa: CASSSLSGPPYGYTF

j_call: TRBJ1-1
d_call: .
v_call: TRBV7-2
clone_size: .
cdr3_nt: TGTGCCAGCAGCCGAGGGACACTTAACACTGAAGCTTTCTTT
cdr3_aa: CASSRGTLNTEAFF

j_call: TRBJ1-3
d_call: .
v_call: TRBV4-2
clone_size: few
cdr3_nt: TGTGCCAGCAGCCGACGACAGTTCTCTGGAAACACCATATATTTT
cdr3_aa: CASSRRQFSGNTIYF

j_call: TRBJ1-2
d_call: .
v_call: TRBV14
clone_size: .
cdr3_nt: TGTGCCAGCAGCCAAAGGGGGGAGGGAAGCGGCTACACCTTC
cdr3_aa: CASSQRGEGSGYTF

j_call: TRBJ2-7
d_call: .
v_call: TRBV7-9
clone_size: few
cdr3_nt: TGTGCCAGCAGCTTAGACGTAACCTACGAGCAGTACTTC
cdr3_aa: CASSLDVTYEQYF

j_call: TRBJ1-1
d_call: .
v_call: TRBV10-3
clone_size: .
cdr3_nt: TGTGCCATCAGTGAGAGGGGGGATACTGAAGCTTTCTTT
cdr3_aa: CAISERGDTEAFF

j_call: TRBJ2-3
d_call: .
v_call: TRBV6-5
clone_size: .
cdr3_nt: TGTGCCAGCAGCCCCACCGGGACCCCGTGGGGTACGCAGTATTTT
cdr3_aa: CASSPTGTPWGTQYF

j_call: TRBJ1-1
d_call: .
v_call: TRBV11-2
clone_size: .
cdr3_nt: TGTGCCAGCAGGTCAATCGGGGGGCGAGTGTACACTGAAGCTTTCTTT
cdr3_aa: CASRSIGGRVYTEAFF

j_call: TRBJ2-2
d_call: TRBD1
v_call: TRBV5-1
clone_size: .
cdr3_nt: TGCGCCAGCAGCCTCGGACAGGTGAACACCGGGGAGCTGTTTTTT
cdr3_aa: CASSLGQVNTGELFF

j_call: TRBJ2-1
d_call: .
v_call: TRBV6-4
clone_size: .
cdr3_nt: TGTGCCAGCAGTGACAGGGCAGGCACCTACAATGAGCAGTTCTTC
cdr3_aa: CASSDRAGTYNEQFF

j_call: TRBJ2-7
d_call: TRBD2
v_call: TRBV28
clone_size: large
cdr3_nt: TGTGCCGGAGGCCCCAGCGGGAGCTACGAGCAGTACTTC
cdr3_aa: CAGGPSGSYEQYF

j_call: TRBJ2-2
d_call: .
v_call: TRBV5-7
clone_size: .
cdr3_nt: TGTGCCAGCAGCCCCGGGACCTCAGTTTCATCTTCCGGGGAGCTGTTTTTT
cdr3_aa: CASSPGTSVSSSGELFF

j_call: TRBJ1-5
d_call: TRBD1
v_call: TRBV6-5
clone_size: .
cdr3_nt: TGTGCCAGCACCCCGACAGGGGGCCTAAATCAGCCCCAGCATTTT
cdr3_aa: CASTPTGGLNQPQHF

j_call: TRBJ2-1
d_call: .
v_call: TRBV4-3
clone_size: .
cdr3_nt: TGCGCCAGCAGCCAAGATTCTCACAATGAGCAGTTCTTC
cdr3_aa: CASSQDSHNEQFF